This T cell receptor beta chain stems from a study of T-cell memory formation after mild COVID-19. About this clonotype itself: The antigen remains unidentified.

MiXCR was run by TCRdb on the 5' RACE reads, yielding one entry per CDR3 protein. The sample consists of hundreds of thousands of distinct CDR3 sequences, 20% to 25% of them appearing once. Overall study findings and caveats: A balance of CD4 and CD8 characterized clones contracting day 15 to 85, whereas later expanders leaned CD4+.

This CDR3 comprises 18 residues. The germline CDR1 and CDR2 sequences are SGHDN and FVKESK. The V gene end was trimmed by 4 bases and the J gene end by 5 bases; junction bases not matched to a gene: 10. The genes are TRBV14 and TRBJ2-3; 15 bases are a match to TRBD2. The sample consisted of PBMCs or a T cell subset sorted from them (not recorded which). This TCR was sampled from an adult woman who had mild COVID-19 (a few samples of this study predate the infection). Cell type and time point are not known. DNA for the CDR3: TGTGCCAGCAGCCCTTACGGACTAGCGGGAGGGCCGAAAGATACGCAGTATTTT. It encodes CASSPYGLAGGPKDTQYF. Drawing the rest from reference TRBV14 and TRBJ2-3, the complete variable domain is EAGVTQFPSHSVIEKGQTVTLRCDPISGHDNLYWYRRVMGKEIKFLLHFVKESKQDESGMPNNRFLAERTGGTYSTLKVQPAELEDSGVYFCASSPYGLAGGPKDTQYFGPGTRLTVL.